The 24 T cell receptor beta chains below come from one sample, sequenced in a study of lymphopenia after photon versus proton radiotherapy. Assay: immunoSEQ multiplex PCR; the TCRdb copy retains only in-frame clones and omits some. This sample has about 26,000 clones, with more than 80% found just once. The sample here was peripheral blood, taken from a patient treated with photon-based radiotherapy. The receptors were sampled from a man between 25 and 39 years old with gastric cancer.

The chain employs TRBV25-1 and TRBJ1-2; no reliable D call. Per germline, CDR1 MGHDK and CDR2 SYGVNS. V lost 2 bases to trimming and J lost 4 bases, with 11 bases between them. The CDR3 extends over 14 amino acids. CDR3 in DNA: TGTGCCAGCAGTGAAGGAGAGATTACCTATGGCTACACCTTC. Translated: CASSEGEITYGYTF.

The V call is TRBV5-4, the J call TRBJ2-2; 13 nucleotides match TRBD2. Germline-derived CDR1 and CDR2 are SGHNT and YYREEE (reference sequence). This CDR3 has 15 amino acids. With 4 bases clipped from V and 7 bases from J, the junction kept 4 bases outside the gene matches. CDR3 sequence reads: CASSRTSGGGGELFF. In DNA, the CDR3 is TGTGCCAGCAGCCGGACTAGCGGGGGAGGCGGGGAGCTGTTTTTT.

Only a few counts were recorded for this clone. CDR3 bases: TGTGCCAGCAGCTCAAAGCAGGGGGGAGAGACCCAGTACTTC. Protein sequence: CASSSKQGGETQYF. The chain recombines TRBV5-4 with TRBJ2-5; D perhaps matches TRBD1 (7 bases). The germline V gene encodes CDR1 SGHNT and CDR2 YYREEE (reference sequence). The CDR3 covers 14 residues. V dropped 3 bases and J dropped 4 bases, with 13 bases sitting between them.

The chain joins TRBV6-1 to TRBJ1-5, with D possibly being TRBD1 (6 bases). Germline CDR1 reads MNHNS; CDR2 reads SASEGT. This CDR3 has 17 amino acids. V was trimmed by 1 base and J by 4 bases, leaving 17 bases between them. In DNA form, the CDR3 reads TGTGCCAGCAGTGAAGTAATTTGGGGGCCTGGAAATCAGCCCCAGCATTTT. This sequence encodes CASSEVIWGPGNQPQHF.

The chain has TRBV9 and TRBJ1-2, with D unresolved. This CDR3 region has 14 residues. Looked up from germline, CDR1 is SGDLS and CDR2 is YYNGEE. The V end was cut by 0 bases, the J end by 8 bases, with 14 bases between. CDR3 DNA sequence: TGTGCCAGCAGCGTAGACGGTACCATGACGGGCTACACCTTC. Its translation is CASSVDGTMTGYTF.

The CDR3 nucleotides are TGTGCCAGCAGCGTAGGGGGAGTTTGGGGATCTGGAAACACCATATATTTT. Protein sequence: CASSVGGVWGSGNTIYF. This chain joins TRBV9 and TRBJ1-3, with D uncertain. V lost 0 bases to trimming and J lost 1 base, with 14 bases between them. The CDR3 consists of 17 residues. The germline CDR1 and CDR2 sequences are SGDLS and YYNGEE.

The chain employs TRBV5-1 and TRBJ2-3; D might be TRBD1 (6 bases). The CDR3 consists of 15 residues. The V gene's germline CDR1 is SGHRS and CDR2 YFSETQ. The V gene lost 3 bases and the J gene lost 0 bases, with 11 bases spanning the gap. The DNA of the CDR3 is TGCGCCAGCAGCTCACAGGGCACAAGCACAGATACGCAGTATTTT. Protein sequence: CASSSQGTSTDTQYF.

The V and J genes are TRBV28 and TRBJ2-7; D is undetermined. The CDR3 covers 13 residues. Per germline, CDR1 MDHEN and CDR2 SYDVKM. Trimming stripped 1 base from V and 3 bases from J, with 7 bases between. The CDR3: CASSLYGNYEQYF. The CDR3 DNA is TGTGCCAGCAGTTTATATGGCAACTACGAGCAGTACTTC.

This rearrangement joins TRBV7-9 to TRBJ2-7; the match to TRBD1 covers 7 bases. The ends lost 4 bases at V and 4 bases at J; junction bases unmatched: 4. CDR1 and CDR2 from the germline V gene are SEHNR and FQNEAQ (reference sequence). This CDR3 has 13 amino acids. Written as DNA, the CDR3 is TGTGCCAGCAGCTCGGGACAGAAATACGAGCAGTACTTC. Translating it yields CASSSGQKYEQYF.

The chain combines TRBV11-2 with TRBJ2-3; D not resolved. The CDR3 sequence is 13 residues long. Trimming took 1 base from V and 6 from J, leaving 8 bases between them. Germline V gene data show CDR1 as SGHAT and CDR2 as FQNNGV. DNA of the CDR3: TGTGCCAGCAGCTTAGCTGAGGAGGATACGCAGTATTTT. Encoded protein: CASSLAEEDTQYF.

The chain has TRBV14 and TRBJ2-4, with D tentatively TRBD1 or TRBD2 (5 bases each). The CDR3 is 13 residues long. Per germline, CDR1 SGHDN and CDR2 FVKESK. Trimming took 3 bases from V and 6 from J, leaving 9 bases between them. The CDR3 bases are TGTGCCAGCAGCCACCCCGGGACAAACATTCAGTACTTC. Its translation: CASSHPGTNIQYF.

The chain has TRBV11-3 and TRBJ2-2; a possible D gene is TRBD1 (7 bases). The length of the CDR3 is 13 residues. Germline V gene data show CDR1 as SGHNT and CDR2 as YENEEA. DNA for the CDR3: TGTGCTGGCGGGACAGTTAACACCGGGGAGCTGTTTTTT. The encoded protein is CAGGTVNTGELFF.

V gene TRBV4-2 combines with J gene TRBJ2-2; the D gene could be TRBD1 or TRBD2 (6 bases each). This CDR3 has 13 residues. The ends were cut back, 1 base at V and 10 bases at J, with 10 bases in the middle. Germline V gives CDR1 LGHNA, CDR2 YNFKEQ. CDR3 nucleotides: TGTGCCAGCAGCCAAGCCGGGGGCCAGGAGCTGTTTTTT. This translates into CASSQAGGQELFF.

The rearrangement uses TRBV2 and TRBJ1-5; 12 bases fit TRBD1. CDR1 SNHLY and CDR2 FYNNEI come from the germline V gene. V dropped 7 bases and J dropped 6; count of bases not matched to a gene: 1. CDR3 length: 13 residues. This chain's CDR3 is CASTGQGAQPQHF. The CDR3 coding sequence is TGTGCCAGCACGGGACAGGGGGCTCAGCCCCAGCATTTT.

The chain employs TRBV11-3 and TRBJ2-1; 10 bases agree with TRBD2. Unmatched junction bases numbered 6, after V lost 3 bases and J lost 7 bases. The CDR3 is made up of 15 amino acids. From germline, CDR1 is SGHNT and CDR2 YENEEA. The CDR3 sequence is CASSLSSGSFNEQFF. CDR3 DNA sequence: TGTGCCAGCAGCTTGTCTAGCGGGAGTTTTAATGAGCAGTTCTTC.

The chain carries TRBV28 and TRBJ1-1; D is ambiguous. The CDR3 covers 14 residues. Trimming took 4 bases from V and 1 from J, leaving 10 bases between them. Germline V gene lookup returns CDR1 MDHEN and CDR2 SYDVKM. This CDR3 is CASSYRKENTEAFF. In DNA, the CDR3 is TGTGCCAGCAGTTACAGAAAGGAGAACACTGAAGCTTTCTTT.

This clone was detected only once. The J gene is TRBJ1-1, the V gene TRBV4-1; TRBD1 is a possible D gene (5 bases). The V and J ends lost 2 bases and 6 bases respectively, with 13 bases between them. The CDR3 has 14 residues. Germline CDR1 is MGHRA and CDR2 is YSYEKL. The CDR3 loop reads CASSQQGRDAEAFF. CDR3 sequence (DNA): TGCGCCAGCAGCCAACAGGGCCGGGACGCTGAAGCTTTCTTT.

The chain has TRBV6-1 and TRBJ1-6; D perhaps matches TRBD1 (6 bases). Germline V gene data show CDR1 as MNHNS and CDR2 as SASEGT. Trimming shortened V by 7 bases and J by 7 bases, and 17 bases separated the two germline ends. CDR3 length: 15 amino acids. The CDR3 loop reads CASKWGLNGNSPLHF. CDR3 coding DNA: TGTGCCAGCAAATGGGGGCTGAACGGGAATTCACCCCTCCACTTT.

The chain links TRBV2 to TRBJ1-2, with TRBD1 identical over 11 bases. This CDR3 has 16 residues. Trimming took 7 bases from V and 6 from J; bases not matched to a gene: 13. The V gene's germline CDR1 is SNHLY and CDR2 FYNNEI. Here the CDR3 DNA reads TGTGCCAGCACCCTCGAAAGGGACAGGGGGGAGGATGGCTACACCTTC. This encodes CASTLERDRGEDGYTF. The entire variable domain, with the rest obtained from reference TRBV2 and TRBJ1-2, is as follows: EPEVTQTPSHQVTQMGQEVILRCVPISNHLYFYWYRQILGQKVEFLVSFYNNEISEKSEIFDDQFSVERPDGSNFTLKIRSTKLEDSAMYFCASTLERDRGEDGYTFGSGTRLTVV.

This chain connects TRBV7-9 to TRBJ1-4, with a possible D match to TRBD1 (6 bases). This CDR3 spans 16 amino acids. The ends were cut back, 6 bases at V and 2 bases at J, with 16 bases in the middle. Germline assignment: CDR1 SEHNR and CDR2 FQNEAQ (reference sequence). CDR3: CASRSSFQGTNEKLFF. The CDR3 DNA is TGTGCCAGCAGGAGTTCATTTCAGGGGACTAATGAAAAACTGTTTTTT.

This rearrangement joins TRBV6-6 to TRBJ2-1; D is unclear. The CDR3 is 14 amino acids. Deletions cut 2 bases from V and 5 bases from J, with 10 bases between. Per the germline V gene, CDR1 is MNHNY and CDR2 is SVGAGI (reference sequence). The CDR3: CASSYREGNNEQFF. CDR3 bases: TGTGCCAGCAGTTACAGGGAAGGAAACAATGAGCAGTTCTTC.

The chain employs TRBV15 and TRBJ2-2, with TRBD2 matching over 8 bases. Per the germline V gene, CDR1 is LNHNV and CDR2 is YYDKDF (reference sequence). This CDR3 region has 16 residues. Germline trimming cut 3 bases from V and 1 base from J; bases unmatched to any gene: 4. CDR3 coding DNA: TGTGCCACCAGCAGGGGACTAGGGGAGAACACCGGGGAGCTGTTTTTT. Protein: CATSRGLGENTGELFF.

The CDR3 region has the DNA TGTGCCAGCAGCTTGGCCCGGCGTGGGAGGGACTACACCTTC. Translating it yields CASSLARRGRDYTF. The chain links TRBV5-4 to TRBJ1-2, with no clear D. Germline assignment: CDR1 SGHNT and CDR2 YYREEE (reference sequence). The CDR3 spans 14 residues. V lost 0 bases and J 10 bases, leaving 16 bases between the germline ends.

V gene TRBV7-9 combines with J gene TRBJ1-5, with D unresolved. Deletions cut 3 bases from V and 6 bases from J, with 6 bases between. The germline CDR1 and CDR2 sequences are SEHNR and FQNEAQ (reference sequence). The CDR3 consists of 12 residues. CDR3 in amino acids: CASSLSSQPQHF. CDR3 in DNA: TGTGCCAGCAGCTTGAGCTCTCAGCCCCAGCATTTT.